This TCR beta chain was found in a study of blood T cell repertoires in COVID-19. Study at large: Some COVID-19 samples were acute and others convalescent; all came from the United States, Italy and Spain. PBMCs, B-cell-depleted T cells, or T cells provided the cDNA or gDNA that made up the material.

The germline V gene has CDR1 GTSNPN and CDR2 SVGIG (reference sequence). J gave up 4 bases and V 1 base, and 3 bases lay outside the gene matches. This CDR3 has 14 amino acids. In the original processing: Amplification from reference gene primers served as the basis for estimated nucleated cell counts. The table came from immunoSEQ multiplex PCR; TCRdb's copy has only in-frame clones and leaves some out. The D gene and trimming were derived from the DNA, and the V and J assignments and clone size from that table. This sample has about 50,000 clones, with around 81% found just once. The sequenced sample was peripheral blood. J is TRBJ1-5 and V is TRBV30; 8 positions match TRBD1. This clonotype was sampled from a man aged 70 or older with active COVID-19. CDR3 residues: CAWSGTGRNQPQHF. CDR3 nucleotides: TGTGCCTGGAGTGGGACAGGGAGGAATCAGCCCCAGCATTTT.